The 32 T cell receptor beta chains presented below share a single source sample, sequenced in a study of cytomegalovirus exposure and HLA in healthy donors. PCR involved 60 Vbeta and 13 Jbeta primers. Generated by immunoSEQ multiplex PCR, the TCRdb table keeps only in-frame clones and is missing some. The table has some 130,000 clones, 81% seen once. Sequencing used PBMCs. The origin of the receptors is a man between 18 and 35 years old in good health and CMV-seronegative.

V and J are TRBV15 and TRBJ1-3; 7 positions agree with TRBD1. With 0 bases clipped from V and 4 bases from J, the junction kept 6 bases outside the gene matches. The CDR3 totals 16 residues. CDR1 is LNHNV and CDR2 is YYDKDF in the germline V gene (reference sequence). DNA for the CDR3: TGTGCCACCAGCAGAGAGAGCGACAGGGCCGGAAACACCATATATTTT. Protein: CATSRESDRAGNTIYF.

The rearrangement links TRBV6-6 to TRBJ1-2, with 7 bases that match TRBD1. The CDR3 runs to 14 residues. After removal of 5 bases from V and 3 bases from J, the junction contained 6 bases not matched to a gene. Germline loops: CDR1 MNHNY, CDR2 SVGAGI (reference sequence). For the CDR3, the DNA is TGTGCCAGCAGTCGTCAGGGGGGAGACTATGGCTACACCTTC. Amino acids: CASSRQGGDYGYTF.

CDR3 loop: CASSIKGQGERQPQHF. The CDR3 coding sequence is TGTGCCAGTAGTATAAAGGGACAGGGGGAGAGGCAGCCCCAGCATTTT. The chain is built from TRBV19 and TRBJ1-5; 11 bases align to TRBD1. CDR3 size: 16 residues. The V gene's germline CDR1 is LNHDA and CDR2 SQIVND (reference sequence). V was pared by 2 bases and J by 7 bases, with 7 bases of the junction left unmatched.

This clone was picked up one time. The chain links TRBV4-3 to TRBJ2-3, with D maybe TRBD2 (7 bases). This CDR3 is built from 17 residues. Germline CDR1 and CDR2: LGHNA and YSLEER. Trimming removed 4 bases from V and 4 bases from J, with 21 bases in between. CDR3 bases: TGCGCCAGCAGCCCAGGAGGGGGGGACTACGATTCAGATACGCAGTATTTT. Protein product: CASSPGGGDYDSDTQYF.

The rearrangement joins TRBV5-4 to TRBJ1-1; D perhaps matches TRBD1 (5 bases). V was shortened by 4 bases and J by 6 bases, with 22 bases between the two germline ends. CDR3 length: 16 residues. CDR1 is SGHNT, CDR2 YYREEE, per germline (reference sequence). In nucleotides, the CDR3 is TGTGCCAGCAGCCGGAGCTGGGGCGGGACTGGAGCTGAAGCTTTCTTT. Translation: CASSRSWGGTGAEAFF.

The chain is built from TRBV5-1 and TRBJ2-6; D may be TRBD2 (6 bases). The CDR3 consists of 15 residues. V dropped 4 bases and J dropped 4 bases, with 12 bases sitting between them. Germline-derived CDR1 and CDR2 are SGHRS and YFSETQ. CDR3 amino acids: CASSGGTTGANVLTF. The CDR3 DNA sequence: TGCGCCAGCAGCGGCGGGACGACCGGGGCCAACGTCCTGACTTTC.

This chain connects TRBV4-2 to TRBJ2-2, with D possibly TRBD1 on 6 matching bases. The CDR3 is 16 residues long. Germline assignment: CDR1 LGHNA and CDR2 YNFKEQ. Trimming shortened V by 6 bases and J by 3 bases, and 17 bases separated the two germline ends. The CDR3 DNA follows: TGTGCCAGCAGGCGTACAGGGATTGAATACACCGGGGAGCTGTTTTTT. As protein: CASRRTGIEYTGELFF.

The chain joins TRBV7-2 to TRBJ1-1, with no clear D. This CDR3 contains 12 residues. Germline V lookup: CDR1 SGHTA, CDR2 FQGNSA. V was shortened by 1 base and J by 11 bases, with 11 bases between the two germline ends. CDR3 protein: CASSLDIFPAFF. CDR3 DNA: TGTGCCAGCAGCTTAGATATTTTTCCGGCTTTCTTT. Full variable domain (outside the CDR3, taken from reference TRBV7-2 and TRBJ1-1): GAGVSQSPSNKVTEKGKDVELRCDPISGHTALYWYRQSLGQGLEFLIYFQGNSAPDKSGLPSDRFSAERTGGSVSTLTIQRTQQEDSAVYLCASSLDIFPAFFGQGTRLTVV.

CDR3 DNA sequence: TGTGCCAGTAGTTTACCAGGGTCCTACAATGAGCAGTTCTTC. Its protein is CASSLPGSYNEQFF. The V gene is TRBV19, the J gene TRBJ2-1; D is perhaps TRBD1 (5 bases). V was pared by 5 bases and J by 1 base, with 9 bases between. The CDR3 is made up of 14 amino acids. The germline V gene has CDR1 LNHDA and CDR2 SQIVND (reference sequence).

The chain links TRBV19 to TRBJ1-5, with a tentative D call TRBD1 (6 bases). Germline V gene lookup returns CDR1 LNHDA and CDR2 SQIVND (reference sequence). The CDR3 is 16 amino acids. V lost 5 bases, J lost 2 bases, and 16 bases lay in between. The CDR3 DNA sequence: TGTGCCAGTAGTTCAGAGGTGGGGGCAGGCAATCAGCCCCAGCATTTT. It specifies CASSSEVGAGNQPQHF.

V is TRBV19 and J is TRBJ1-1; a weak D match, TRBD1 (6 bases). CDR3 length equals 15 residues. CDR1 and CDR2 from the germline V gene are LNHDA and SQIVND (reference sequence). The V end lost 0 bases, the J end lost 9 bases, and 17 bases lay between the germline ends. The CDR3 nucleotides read TGTGCCAGTAGTATAGATGGGGCCGGACAGACGCAAGCTTTCTTT. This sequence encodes CASSIDGAGQTQAFF.

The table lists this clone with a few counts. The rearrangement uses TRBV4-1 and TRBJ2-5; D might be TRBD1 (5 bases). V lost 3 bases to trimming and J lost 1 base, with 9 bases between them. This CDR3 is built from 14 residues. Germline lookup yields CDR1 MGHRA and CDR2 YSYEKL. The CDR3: CASSHTTAQETQYF. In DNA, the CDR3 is TGCGCCAGCAGCCACACGACAGCCCAAGAGACCCAGTACTTC.

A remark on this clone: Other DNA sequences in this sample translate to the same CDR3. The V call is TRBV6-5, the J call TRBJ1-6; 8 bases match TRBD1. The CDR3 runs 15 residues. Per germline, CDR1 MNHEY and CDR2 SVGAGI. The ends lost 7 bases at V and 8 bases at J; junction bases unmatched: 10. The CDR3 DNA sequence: TGTGCCAGCACTCGTTTGGTACAGGGGGATTCACCCCTCCACTTT. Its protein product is CASTRLVQGDSPLHF.

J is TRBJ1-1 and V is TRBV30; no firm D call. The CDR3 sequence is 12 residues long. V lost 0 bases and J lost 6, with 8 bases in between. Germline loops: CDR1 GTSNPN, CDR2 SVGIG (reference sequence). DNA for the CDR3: TGTGCCTGGAGTGTATCCCTTTCTGAAGCTTTCTTT. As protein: CAWSVSLSEAFF.

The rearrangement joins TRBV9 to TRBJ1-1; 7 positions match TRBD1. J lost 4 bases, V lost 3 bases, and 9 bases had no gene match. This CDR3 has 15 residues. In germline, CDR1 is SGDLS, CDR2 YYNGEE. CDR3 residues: CASSDSLTGSTEAFF. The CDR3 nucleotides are TGTGCCAGCAGCGATTCCTTGACAGGGAGCACTGAAGCTTTCTTT.

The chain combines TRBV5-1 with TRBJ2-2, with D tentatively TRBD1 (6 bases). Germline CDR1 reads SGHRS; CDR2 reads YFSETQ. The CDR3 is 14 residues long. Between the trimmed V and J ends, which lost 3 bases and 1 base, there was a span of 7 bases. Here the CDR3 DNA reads TGCGCCAGCAGCTCGGGACAGAACACCGGGGAGCTGTTTTTT. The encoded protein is CASSSGQNTGELFF. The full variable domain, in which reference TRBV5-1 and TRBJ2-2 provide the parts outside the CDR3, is KAGVTQTPRYLIKTRGQQVTLSCSPISGHRSVSWYQQTPGQGLQFLFEYFSETQRNKGNFPGRFSGRQFSNSRSEMNVSTLELGDSALYLCASSSGQNTGELFFGEGSRLTVL.

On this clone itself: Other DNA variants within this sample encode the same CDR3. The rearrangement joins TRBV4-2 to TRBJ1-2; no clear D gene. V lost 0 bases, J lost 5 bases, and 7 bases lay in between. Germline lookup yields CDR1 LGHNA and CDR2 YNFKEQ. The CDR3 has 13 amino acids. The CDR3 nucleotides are TGTGCCAGCAGCCAAGAATCGGGGTATGGCTACACCTTC. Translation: CASSQESGYGYTF.

In DNA form, the CDR3 reads TGTGCCAGCTCACCCAAATATGGGTGGCGACAGGGATCCTACGAGCAGTACTTC. Amino acid sequence: CASSPKYGWRQGSYEQYF. V gene TRBV18 combines with J gene TRBJ2-7; TRBD1 aligns across 7 bases. CDR1 and CDR2 (germline): KGHSH, LQKENI. V shed 3 bases, J shed 1 base, and the junction held 15 bases outside the gene matches. The CDR3 runs 18 residues.

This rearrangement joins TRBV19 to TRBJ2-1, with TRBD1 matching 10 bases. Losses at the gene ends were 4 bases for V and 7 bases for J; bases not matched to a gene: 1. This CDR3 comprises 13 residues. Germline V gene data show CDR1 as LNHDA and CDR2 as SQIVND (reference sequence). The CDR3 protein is CASSRGQGNEQFF. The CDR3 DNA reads TGTGCCAGTAGTAGGGGACAGGGGAATGAGCAGTTCTTC.

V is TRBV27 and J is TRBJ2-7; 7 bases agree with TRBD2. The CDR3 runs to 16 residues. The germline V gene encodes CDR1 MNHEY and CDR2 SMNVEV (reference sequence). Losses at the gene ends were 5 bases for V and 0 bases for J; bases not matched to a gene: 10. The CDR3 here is CASSQGRAGVSYEQYF. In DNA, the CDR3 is TGTGCCAGCAGTCAAGGGCGGGCGGGAGTCTCCTACGAGCAGTACTTC.

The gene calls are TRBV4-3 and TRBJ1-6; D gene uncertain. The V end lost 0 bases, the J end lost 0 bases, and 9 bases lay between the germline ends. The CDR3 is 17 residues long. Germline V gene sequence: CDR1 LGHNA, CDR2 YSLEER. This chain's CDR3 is CASSQDLGSSYNSPLHF. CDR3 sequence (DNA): TGCGCCAGCAGCCAAGATTTAGGGAGCTCCTATAATTCACCCCTCCACTTT.

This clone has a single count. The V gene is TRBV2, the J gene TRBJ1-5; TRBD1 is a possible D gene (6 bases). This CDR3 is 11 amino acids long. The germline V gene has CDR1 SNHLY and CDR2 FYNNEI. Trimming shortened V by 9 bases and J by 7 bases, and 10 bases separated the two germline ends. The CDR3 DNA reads TGTGCCAGACAACAGGGACAGCCCCAGCATTTT. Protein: CARQQGQPQHF.

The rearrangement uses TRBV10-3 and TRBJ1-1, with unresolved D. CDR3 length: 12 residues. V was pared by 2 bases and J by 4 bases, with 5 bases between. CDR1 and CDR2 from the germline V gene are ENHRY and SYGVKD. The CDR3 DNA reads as TGTGCCATCAGTGAGCCGGGCACTGAAGCTTTCTTT. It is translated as CAISEPGTEAFF.

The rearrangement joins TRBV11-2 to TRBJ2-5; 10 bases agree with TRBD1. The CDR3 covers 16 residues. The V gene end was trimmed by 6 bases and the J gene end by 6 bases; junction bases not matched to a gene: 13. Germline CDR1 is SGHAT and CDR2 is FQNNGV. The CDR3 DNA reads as TGTGCCAGCAGACCCCTACAAGACAGGGGGCTACAGACCCAGTACTTC. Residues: CASRPLQDRGLQTQYF.

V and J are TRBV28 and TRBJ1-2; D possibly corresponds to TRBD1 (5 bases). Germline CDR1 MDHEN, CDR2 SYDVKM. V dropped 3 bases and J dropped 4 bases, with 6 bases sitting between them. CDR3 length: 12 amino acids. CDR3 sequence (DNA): TGTGCCAGCAGTTTGACAGCCTATGGCTACACCTTC. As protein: CASSLTAYGYTF.

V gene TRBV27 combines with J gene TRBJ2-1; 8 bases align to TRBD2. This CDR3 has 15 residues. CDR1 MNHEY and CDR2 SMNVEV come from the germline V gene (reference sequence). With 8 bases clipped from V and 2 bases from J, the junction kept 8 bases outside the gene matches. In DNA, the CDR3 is TGTGCCAGCCTTAGGAAGCGGGGGCCCTACAATGAGCAGTTCTTC. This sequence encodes CASLRKRGPYNEQFF.

CDR3 loop: CASSLEGTVYGYTF. CDR3 nucleotides: TGCGCCAGCAGCTTGGAGGGGACAGTCTATGGCTACACCTTC. The chain is built from TRBV5-1 and TRBJ1-2, with 7 bases aligning to TRBD1. Germline trimming cut 0 bases from V and 4 bases from J; bases unmatched to any gene: 3. Germline V gene sequence: CDR1 SGHRS, CDR2 YFSETQ. The CDR3 is 14 residues long.

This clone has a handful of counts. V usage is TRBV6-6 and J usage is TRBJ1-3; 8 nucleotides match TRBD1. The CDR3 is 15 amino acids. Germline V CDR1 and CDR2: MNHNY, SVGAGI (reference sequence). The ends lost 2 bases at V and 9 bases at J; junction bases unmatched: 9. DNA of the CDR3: TGTGCCAGCAGTTACCCAGGACAGGGCGATTCCACCATATATTTT. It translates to CASSYPGQGDSTIYF.

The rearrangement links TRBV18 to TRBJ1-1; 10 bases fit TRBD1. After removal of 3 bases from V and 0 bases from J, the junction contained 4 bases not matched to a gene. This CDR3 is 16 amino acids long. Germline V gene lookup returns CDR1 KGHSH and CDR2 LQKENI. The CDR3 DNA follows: TGTGCCAGCTCACCGGGACAGGGGCCTATGAACACTGAAGCTTTCTTT. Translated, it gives CASSPGQGPMNTEAFF.

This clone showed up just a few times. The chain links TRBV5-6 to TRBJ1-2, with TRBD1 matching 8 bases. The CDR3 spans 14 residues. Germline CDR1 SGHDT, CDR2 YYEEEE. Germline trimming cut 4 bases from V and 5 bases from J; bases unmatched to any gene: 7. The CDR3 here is CASSRRTGRYGYTF. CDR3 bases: TGTGCCAGCAGCCGCCGGACAGGGAGGTATGGCTACACCTTC.

Here the CDR3 DNA reads TGTGCCAGCAGCCTTCGGACAGGGAACTATGGCTACACCTTC. It is translated as CASSLRTGNYGYTF. The rearrangement links TRBV27 to TRBJ1-2, with 8 bases fitting TRBD1. J was trimmed by 2 bases and V by 6 bases; bases with no gene match: 5. Per the germline V gene, CDR1 is MNHEY and CDR2 is SMNVEV (reference sequence). The length of the CDR3 is 14 residues.

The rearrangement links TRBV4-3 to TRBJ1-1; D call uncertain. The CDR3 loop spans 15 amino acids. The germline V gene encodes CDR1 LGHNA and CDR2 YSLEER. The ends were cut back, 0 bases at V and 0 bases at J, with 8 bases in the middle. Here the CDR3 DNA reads TGCGCCAGCAGCCAAGACGCGGCGGTGAACACTGAAGCTTTCTTT. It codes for CASSQDAAVNTEAFF.